This T cell receptor (beta chain) was sequenced for a study of T-cell reconstitution after alpha-beta-depleted transplantation in children. In its sample, this clonotype was seen a few times. Its antigen is not known. Study results and caveats: Diversity of TCRbeta at day 60 was high in some patients, arising from surviving recipient T cells and thymic progenitors.

Unique molecular identifiers featured in how the TCRbeta library was prepared. TCRdb processed the PCR reads anew with MiXCR; each CDR3 protein has one entry. This sample carries about 980,000 distinct CDR3 sequences, roughly 29% of them seen once, and the ten largest clones take roughly 28%. V was clipped by 10 bases and J by 0 bases, with 18 bases between them. The CDR3 totals 16 residues. The germline V gene has CDR1 MNHEY and CDR2 SMNVEV (reference sequence). This receptor was identified in a boy younger than two who had a stem cell transplant for SCID, so the T cells may come from the graft donor. The sample here was PBMCs, mostly from graft donor cells, taken 360 days after TCRalphabeta/CD19-depleted stem cell transplant. V is TRBV27 and J is TRBJ2-2, with D unresolved. The CDR3 reads CAKPSHPYANTGELFF. CDR3 bases: TGTGCCAAACCATCCCACCCTTACGCGAACACCGGGGAGCTGTTTTTT.